The 24 T cell receptor beta chains below were found in one sample sequenced in a study of CD8 T cells in Susac syndrome. Reverse transcription used about 0.45 to 1 ug RNA and random hexamers. TCRdb re-called the immunoSEQ multiplex PCR reads with MiXCR, one entry per CDR3 protein. The table has roughly 200,000 distinct CDR3 sequences, more than 85% seen once. The sequenced material came from CD4+ T cells from PBMCs. The receptor source for this set is a human donor with multiple sclerosis.

The chain couples TRBV12-3 or TRBV12-4 to TRBJ2-7; TRBD2 might be the D (6 bases). Deletions cut 1 base from V and 7 bases from J, with 8 bases between. The CDR3 spans 12 residues. The CDR3 sequence: CASSLGGVEQYV. DNA for the CDR3: TGTGCCAGCAGTTTAGGGGGGGTTGAGCAGTACGTC.

Note on this clonotype: The conserved phenylalanine or tryptophan normally closing the CDR3 is absent here, so this likely arose from a read error. The rearrangement joins TRBV29-1 to TRBJ2-5; D unresolved. CDR1 is SQVTM and CDR2 is ANQGSEA in the germline V gene. V shed 0 bases and J shed 4 bases, with 3 bases lying between them. The CDR3 is 11 amino acids. The DNA of the CDR3 is TGCAGCGTTGAAGATTCAGAGACCCAGTACTCC. Residues: CSVEDSETQYS.

The genes are TRBV2 and TRBJ1-1; D unclear. Trimming removed 5 bases from V and 1 base from J, with 8 bases in between. Germline assignment: CDR1 SNHLY and CDR2 FYNNEI. The CDR3 has 13 amino acids. This chain's CDR3 is CASSTIRNTEAFF. DNA of the CDR3: TGTGCCAGCAGTACAATCAGGAACACTGAAGCTTTCTTT.

The chain carries TRBV30 and TRBJ2-3; TRBD1 matches 7 bases. The V and J ends lost 0 bases and 2 bases, in that order; junction bases with no gene match: 8. CDR1 and CDR2 from the germline V gene are GTSNPN and SVGIG (reference sequence). The CDR3 runs to 16 residues. CDR3 sequence (DNA): TGTGCCTGGAGTGTAGCGGCAGGGGGATTCACAGATACGCAGTATTTT. This codes for CAWSVAAGGFTDTQYF.

The CDR3 is CASSLDYEQYV. CDR3 sequence (DNA): TGTGCCAGCTCACTTGACTACGAGCAGTACGTC. The V call is TRBV18, the J call TRBJ2-7; no clear D. Germline CDR1 KGHSH, CDR2 LQKENI. CDR3 length: 11 residues. Trimming removed 4 bases at V and 3 bases at J, with 4 bases between.

This clonotype was picked up one time. The rearrangement links TRBV9 to TRBJ2-2; possible D gene TRBD2, 5 bases. The V end was cut by 4 bases, the J end by 5 bases, with 18 bases between. This CDR3 has 16 amino acids. Per the germline V gene, CDR1 is SGDLS and CDR2 is YYNGEE. This CDR3 reads CASSTTVTSTTGELFF. The CDR3 DNA reads as TGTGCCAGCAGCACCACTGTCACTAGTACTACCGGGGAGCTGTTTTTT. The full variable domain, with the rest looked up from reference TRBV9 and TRBJ2-2, is DSGVTQTPKHLITATGQRVTLRCSPRSGDLSVYWYQQSLDQGLQFLIQYYNGEERAKGNILERFSAQQFPDLHSELNLSSLELGDSALYFCASSTTVTSTTGELFFGEGSRLTVL.

J is TRBJ2-3 and V is TRBV15; D might be TRBD1 (5 bases). The germline CDR1 and CDR2 sequences are LNHNV and YYDKDF (reference sequence). The CDR3 runs 13 residues. V was shortened by 3 bases and J by 1 base, with 5 bases between the two germline ends. In nucleotides, the CDR3 is TGTGCCACCAGCAGCAGGGGCACAGATACGCAGTATTTT. Translated, it gives CATSSRGTDTQYF.

This sequence joins TRBV12-3 or TRBV12-4 and TRBJ1-2; no reliable D call. V lost 4 bases and J 5 bases, leaving 8 bases between the germline ends. The CDR3 has 12 residues. CDR3 region: CASSSGPYGYTF. In DNA, the CDR3 is TGTGCCAGCAGTTCCGGACCGTATGGCTACACCTTC.

This clonotype has just one count. This chain connects TRBV29-1 to TRBJ2-1; no firm D call. CDR1 and CDR2 (germline): SQVTM, ANQGSEA. Trimming stripped 3 bases from V and 13 bases from J, with 13 bases between. The CDR3 has 11 residues. CDR3 DNA: TGCAGCGTTGACGGTGACAAAGGACAGTTCTTC. Its translation is CSVDGDKGQFF.

The chain recombines TRBV9 with TRBJ2-7, with 9 bases lining up with TRBD2. V lost 3 bases, J lost 5 bases, and 15 bases stayed unmatched. The CDR3 totals 17 residues. From germline, CDR1 is SGDLS and CDR2 YYNGEE. The CDR3 DNA reads as TGTGCCAGCAGCGCCGGGACTAGCTGGTTGATGATCGACGAGCAGTACGTC. Translation gives CASSAGTSWLMIDEQYV.

The chain links TRBV5-6 to TRBJ1-2, with unresolved D. Germline-derived CDR1 and CDR2 are SGHDT and YYEEEE. The CDR3 consists of 11 residues. Trimming pared 4 bases from V and 5 bases from J, leaving 6 bases between. The CDR3 coding sequence is TGTGCCAGCAGCAAGGAGTATGGCTACACCTTC. This gives the protein CASSKEYGYTF. The variable domain in full, with the rest retrieved from reference TRBV5-6 and TRBJ1-2, is DAGVTQSPTHLIKTRGQQVTLRCSPKSGHDTVSWYQQALGQGPQFIFQYYEEEERQRGNFPDRFSGHQFPNYSSELNVNALLLGDSALYLCASSKEYGYTFGSGTRLTVV.

V gene TRBV15 combines with J gene TRBJ1-2; D gene uncertain. The CDR3 is 13 residues long. The germline V gene has CDR1 LNHNV and CDR2 YYDKDF (reference sequence). Trimming pared 0 bases from V and 3 bases from J, leaving 5 bases between. CDR3 bases: TGTGCCACCAGCAGAGATAGCGACTATGGCTACACCTTC. The encoded protein is CATSRDSDYGYTF.

This clonotype has just one count. This chain joins TRBV29-1 and TRBJ2-3; the match to TRBD2 covers 10 bases. With 4 bases clipped from V and 3 bases from J, the junction kept 7 bases outside the gene matches. Germline CDR1 and CDR2: SQVTM and ANQGSEA. CDR3 length equals 15 residues. The chain's CDR3 is CSVGTSGVFTDTQYF. CDR3 bases: TGCAGCGTTGGTACTAGCGGGGTCTTTACAGATACGCAGTATTTT.

The CDR3 loop is CASSPRGAGAGTQYF. The CDR3 nucleotides are TGTGCCAGCAGCCCAAGGGGAGCGGGGGCTGGTACGCAGTATTTT. This rearrangement joins TRBV3-1 to TRBJ2-3; TRBD2 aligns across 8 bases. Per the germline V gene, CDR1 is LGHDT and CDR2 is YNNKEL (reference sequence). CDR3 length equals 15 residues. V was pared by 4 bases and J by 8 bases, with 11 bases of the junction left unmatched.

The CDR3 sequence is CSARSWTEETQYF. For the CDR3, the DNA is TGCAGTGCTAGATCATGGACAGAAGAGACCCAGTACTTC. The chain combines TRBV20-1 with TRBJ2-5; D is perhaps TRBD1 (6 bases). The ends were cut back, 2 bases at V and 3 bases at J, with 10 bases in the middle. This CDR3 spans 13 amino acids. From germline, CDR1 is DFQATT and CDR2 SNEGSKA (reference sequence).

The chain has TRBV6-5 and TRBJ1-5, with D possibly TRBD1 on 5 matching bases. V lost 6 bases and J lost 0, with 9 bases in between. Germline-derived CDR1 and CDR2 are MNHEY and SVGAGI. CDR3 length equals 14 residues. The CDR3 loop is CASSATVSNQPQHF. The CDR3 DNA is TGTGCCAGCAGCGCGACAGTTAGCAATCAGCCCCAGCATTTT.

This rearrangement joins TRBV20-1 to TRBJ1-2, with 8 bases lining up with TRBD1. The CDR3 length is 14 residues. Germline assignment: CDR1 DFQATT and CDR2 SNEGSKA (reference sequence). Trimming cost V 5 bases and J 5 bases; bases outside gene matches: 10. This CDR3 is CSAGQGYPQYGYTF. CDR3 sequence (DNA): TGCAGTGCTGGACAGGGTTATCCCCAATATGGCTACACCTTC.

The gene calls are TRBV27 and TRBJ2-3, with a tentative D call TRBD1 (5 bases). Trimming left V 7 bases short and J 2 bases short, with 13 bases between. Per the germline V gene, CDR1 is MNHEY and CDR2 is SMNVEV (reference sequence). The CDR3 totals 14 residues. This CDR3 reads CASTLGAVTDTQYF. The CDR3 nucleotides are TGTGCCAGCACCTTAGGGGCCGTCACAGATACGCAGTATTTT.

The V and J genes are TRBV30 and TRBJ2-2; D is possibly TRBD2 (5 bases). Trimming cost V 2 bases and J 4 bases, with 11 bases left between them. Germline values: CDR1 GTSNPN, CDR2 SVGIG (reference sequence). The CDR3 contains 14 residues. CDR3 in DNA: TGTGCCTGGAGTCGGCTAGCCGTCACCGGGGAGCTGTTTTTT. As protein: CAWSRLAVTGELFF.

J is TRBJ1-4 and V is TRBV29-1; no clear D. V lost 4 bases to trimming and J lost 5 bases, with 11 bases between them. The CDR3 extends over 13 amino acids. Germline-derived CDR1 and CDR2 are SQVTM and ANQGSEA. The CDR3 sequence is CSVGESGNEKLFF. The CDR3 DNA reads as TGCAGCGTTGGGGAATCAGGAAATGAAAAACTGTTTTTT.

This clonotype was seen only once. The genes are TRBV6-6 and TRBJ2-3; a possible D gene is TRBD2 (6 bases). Trimming took 6 bases from V and 6 from J, leaving 19 bases between them. Germline V gives CDR1 MNHNY, CDR2 SVGAGI (reference sequence). The CDR3 contains 15 residues. CDR3: CASRGLPIRSDTQYF. The DNA of the CDR3 is TGTGCCAGCAGGGGACTTCCCATCCGTTCGGATACGCAGTATTTT.

V is TRBV20-1 and J is TRBJ1-2; tentative D call: TRBD1 (5 bases). Deletions cut 3 bases from V and 3 bases from J, with 11 bases between. Germline CDR1 DFQATT, CDR2 SNEGSKA (reference sequence). This CDR3 is 13 amino acids long. The CDR3 region has the DNA TGCAGTGCTAGTCAAATCAGGGACTATGGCTACACCTTC. Translation: CSASQIRDYGYTF.

The rearrangement links TRBV30 to TRBJ1-1; the D is unclear. The CDR3 length is 13 residues. CDR1 is GTSNPN, CDR2 SVGIG, per germline (reference sequence). With 0 bases removed from V and 7 bases from J, the gap between germline ends came to 12 bases. DNA of the CDR3: TGTGCCTGGAGTGTAATGGGGTTGGGTGAAGCTTTCTTT. It yields the protein CAWSVMGLGEAFF.

The V and J genes are TRBV5-1 and TRBJ2-1, with TRBD1 identical over 8 bases. Germline trimming cut 3 bases from V and 5 bases from J; bases unmatched to any gene: 4. Germline V gene lookup returns CDR1 SGHRS and CDR2 YFSETQ. The CDR3 is 14 amino acids. The CDR3 bases are TGCGCCAGCAGCTCCGCAGGGGGCAACAATGAGCAGTTCTTC. Translated: CASSSAGGNNEQFF.